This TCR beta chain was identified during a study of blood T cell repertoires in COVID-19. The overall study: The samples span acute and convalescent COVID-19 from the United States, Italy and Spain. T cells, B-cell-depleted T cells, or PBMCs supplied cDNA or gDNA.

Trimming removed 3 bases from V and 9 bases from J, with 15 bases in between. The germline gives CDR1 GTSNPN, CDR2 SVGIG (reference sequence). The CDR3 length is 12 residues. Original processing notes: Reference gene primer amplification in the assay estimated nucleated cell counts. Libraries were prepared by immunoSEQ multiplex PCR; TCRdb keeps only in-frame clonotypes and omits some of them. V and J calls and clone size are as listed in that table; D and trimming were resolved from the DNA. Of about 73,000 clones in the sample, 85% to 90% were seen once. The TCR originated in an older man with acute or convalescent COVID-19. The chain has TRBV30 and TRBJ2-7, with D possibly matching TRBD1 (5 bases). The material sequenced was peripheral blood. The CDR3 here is CAWRGGQLVQYF. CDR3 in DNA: TGTGCCTGGAGAGGTGGACAACTTGTGCAGTACTTC. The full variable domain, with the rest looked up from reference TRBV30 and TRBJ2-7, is SQTIHQWPATLVQPVGSPLSLECTVEGTSNPNLYWYRQAAGRGLQLLFYSVGIGQISSEVPQNLSASRPQDRQFILSSKKLLLSDSGFYLCAWRGGQLVQYFGPGTRLTVT.